Listed below are T cell receptor beta chains from one sample, sequenced in a study of T cell repertoires in cytomegalovirus infection. Which antigens these TCRs recognize remains unknown. A single record per CDR3 protein comes from TCRdb applying MiXCR to the reads. The data contain approximately 910,000 distinct CDR3 sequences, less than 35% of them singletons. The sequenced sample was cultured CD8+ T cells from PBMCs, obtained from culture after CMV antigen stimulation. These receptor sequences come from a human donor in good health (CMV status not recorded). Some clones in this sample may be carry-over from other donors' samples. CDR3s include the opening cysteine and the closing phenylalanine or tryptophan.

cdr3_length: 14
v_call: TRBV12-3/TRBV12-4
j_call: TRBJ1-4
cdr3_aa: CASSLEIFNEKLFF

cdr3_length: 17
v_call: TRBV15
j_call: TRBJ2-6
cdr3_aa: CATRGWSGGAGANVLTF

cdr3_length: 13
v_call: TRBV19
j_call: TRBJ2-3
cdr3_aa: CASSSRPRDTQYF

cdr3_length: 17
v_call: TRBV20-1
j_call: TRBJ2-5
cdr3_aa: CSARDEGSGEYQETQYF

cdr3_length: 14
v_call: TRBV7-6
j_call: TRBJ2-1
cdr3_aa: CASSPLGGGGEQFF

cdr3_length: 13
v_call: TRBV7-8
j_call: TRBJ1-1
cdr3_aa: CASSPSKNTEAFF

cdr3_length: 14
v_call: TRBV7-6
j_call: TRBJ2-7
cdr3_aa: CASSLVAPGVEQYF

cdr3_length: 14
v_call: TRBV6-1
j_call: TRBJ2-1
cdr3_aa: CASSWGTSHNEQFF

cdr3_length: 17
v_call: TRBV6-1
j_call: TRBJ1-1
cdr3_aa: CAIPTKALKGGNTEAFF

cdr3_length: 13
v_call: TRBV7-9
j_call: TRBJ2-7
cdr3_aa: CASSPPRNTEQYF

cdr3_length: 15
v_call: TRBV27
j_call: TRBJ1-2
cdr3_aa: CASSTRQGAFYGYTF

cdr3_length: 17
v_call: TRBV7-3
j_call: TRBJ2-1
cdr3_aa: CASSLTGGFGPYNEQFF

cdr3_length: 15
v_call: TRBV7-8
j_call: TRBJ2-5
cdr3_aa: CASSFRRGARETQYF

cdr3_length: 13
v_call: TRBV6-1
j_call: TRBJ2-3
cdr3_aa: CASSELSEDTQYF

cdr3_length: 16
v_call: TRBV7-9
j_call: TRBJ1-1
cdr3_aa: CASSPRQGTRWTEAFF

cdr3_length: 11
v_call: TRBV12-3/TRBV12-4
j_call: TRBJ1-5
cdr3_aa: CASSSGEPQHF

cdr3_length: 13
v_call: TRBV6-1
j_call: TRBJ1-1
cdr3_aa: CASSWDSNTEAFF

cdr3_length: 15
v_call: TRBV12-3/TRBV12-4
j_call: TRBJ2-3
cdr3_aa: CASSLIAGGADTQYF

cdr3_length: 14
v_call: TRBV4-1
j_call: TRBJ1-2
cdr3_aa: CASSQDLTGRGYTF

cdr3_length: 15
v_call: TRBV27
j_call: TRBJ2-1
cdr3_aa: CASSRDISSYNEQFF

cdr3_length: 17
v_call: TRBV10-3
j_call: TRBJ1-6
cdr3_aa: CAISRAQEGSYNSPLHF

cdr3_length: 15
v_call: TRBV6-1
j_call: TRBJ1-5
cdr3_aa: CASRGRTGSNQPQHF

cdr3_length: 14
v_call: TRBV15
j_call: TRBJ2-5
cdr3_aa: CATSGLAGVETQYF

cdr3_length: 16
v_call: TRBV20-1
j_call: TRBJ1-1
cdr3_aa: CSARRGTGGRNTEAIF

cdr3_length: 12
v_call: TRBV6-2/TRBV6-3
j_call: TRBJ1-5
cdr3_aa: CASSPGWQPQHF

cdr3_length: 11
v_call: TRBV6-6
j_call: TRBJ2-7
cdr3_aa: CASSAGVEQYF

cdr3_length: 16
v_call: TRBV4-3
j_call: TRBJ1-2
cdr3_aa: CASSHGTGGPFSGYTF

cdr3_length: 11
v_call: TRBV29-1
j_call: TRBJ1-3
cdr3_aa: CSVDAGNTIYF

cdr3_length: 15
v_call: TRBV13
j_call: TRBJ2-1
cdr3_aa: CASSSGTRGGHEQFF

cdr3_length: 14
v_call: TRBV12-3/TRBV12-4
j_call: TRBJ1-6
cdr3_aa: CASSWGGGNSPLHF

cdr3_length: 13
v_call: TRBV27
j_call: TRBJ2-3
cdr3_aa: CASIGGGTDTQYF

cdr3_length: 11
v_call: TRBV6-1
j_call: TRBJ1-2
cdr3_aa: CASSPNYGYTF

cdr3_length: 13
v_call: TRBV29-1
j_call: TRBJ1-5
cdr3_aa: CSVEEGKNQPQHF

cdr3_length: 18
v_call: TRBV27
j_call: TRBJ2-6
cdr3_aa: CASSLYASGSPGANVLTF

cdr3_length: 14
v_call: TRBV6-2/TRBV6-3
j_call: TRBJ2-1
cdr3_aa: CACSENRSYNEQFF

cdr3_length: 18
v_call: TRBV12-5
j_call: TRBJ2-1
cdr3_aa: CASGLEHPRDWSYNEQFF

cdr3_length: 16
v_call: TRBV27
j_call: TRBJ2-3
cdr3_aa: CASSLLAGGPGDTQYF

cdr3_length: 11
v_call: TRBV6-5
j_call: TRBJ1-1
cdr3_aa: CASKLSTEAFF

cdr3_length: 14
v_call: TRBV29-1
j_call: TRBJ2-1
cdr3_aa: CSSSIGSVYNEQFF

cdr3_length: 14
v_call: TRBV7-9
j_call: TRBJ2-7
cdr3_aa: CASSKTGSDYEQYF

cdr3_length: 15
v_call: TRBV10-3
j_call: TRBJ1-1
cdr3_aa: CAISELRQGNTEAFF

cdr3_length: 14
v_call: TRBV27
j_call: TRBJ2-4
cdr3_aa: CASSLGLAGNIQYF

cdr3_length: 15
v_call: TRBV6-6
j_call: TRBJ1-1
cdr3_aa: CASSQNRESNTEAFF

cdr3_length: 17
v_call: TRBV7-6
j_call: TRBJ2-3
cdr3_aa: CASSFNVEGPALDTQYF

cdr3_length: 16
v_call: TRBV7-6
j_call: TRBJ1-4
cdr3_aa: CASSLGMTGPSEKLFF

cdr3_length: 14
v_call: TRBV7-6
j_call: TRBJ2-5
cdr3_aa: CASSWEGPHKTQYF

cdr3_length: 11
v_call: TRBV27
j_call: TRBJ1-1
cdr3_aa: CASGGGMGAFF

cdr3_length: 13
v_call: TRBV25-1
j_call: TRBJ1-1
cdr3_aa: CASSEYRGTEAFF

cdr3_length: 14
v_call: TRBV28
j_call: TRBJ1-2
cdr3_aa: CASVGGPQGYGYTF

cdr3_length: 15
v_call: TRBV7-2
j_call: TRBJ2-5
cdr3_aa: CASSLLGGGGETQYF

cdr3_length: 13
v_call: TRBV7-9
j_call: TRBJ1-1
cdr3_aa: CASSGLMGTEAFF

cdr3_length: 16
v_call: TRBV6-1
j_call: TRBJ2-5
cdr3_aa: CASSEWARAGQETQYF

cdr3_length: 15
v_call: TRBV28
j_call: TRBJ2-3
cdr3_aa: CASSLSLLSTDTQYF

cdr3_length: 14
v_call: TRBV28
j_call: TRBJ2-7
cdr3_aa: CASRDSYASYEQYF

cdr3_length: 15
v_call: TRBV10-3
j_call: TRBJ1-1
cdr3_aa: CAINKGGVKVTEAFF

cdr3_length: 15
v_call: TRBV7-6
j_call: TRBJ1-4
cdr3_aa: CASSLSGTEFEKLFF

cdr3_length: 16
v_call: TRBV5-4
j_call: TRBJ2-2
cdr3_aa: CASSSGGGLSTGELFF

cdr3_length: 23
v_call: TRBV7-6
j_call: TRBJ2-1
cdr3_aa: CASSLGVANGQGDLILSYNEQFF

cdr3_length: 15
v_call: TRBV25-1
j_call: TRBJ2-3
cdr3_aa: CASSEWVRRTDTQYF